This passage covers 19 T cell receptor beta chains from one sample sequenced in a study of T-cell memory formation after mild COVID-19. TCRdb reprocessed the 5' RACE reads via MiXCR and lists one record per CDR3 protein. This table has roughly 58,000 distinct CDR3 sequences, approximately 9.5% appearing once. Sequenced material: PBMCs or a T cell subset sorted from them (not recorded which). The receptors were gathered from a man younger than 35 who had mild COVID-19 (a few samples of this study predate the infection). Cell type and time point are not known.

This chain joins TRBV7-9 and TRBJ1-2; 10 nucleotides agree with TRBD1. V gave up 5 bases and J gave up 7 bases; unmatched junction bases: 7. The germline V gene has CDR1 SEHNR and CDR2 FQNEAQ (reference sequence). This CDR3 region has 14 residues. The CDR3 reads CASSLGQGWIGYTF. CDR3 nucleotide sequence: TGTGCCAGCAGCCTGGGACAGGGGTGGATTGGCTACACCTTC. The complete variable domain, with remaining parts taken from reference TRBV7-9 and TRBJ1-2, reads DTGVSQNPRHKITKRGQNVTFRCDPISEHNRLYWYRQTLGQGPEFLTYFQNEAQLEKSRLLSDRFSAERPKGSFSTLEIQRTEQGDSAMYLCASSLGQGWIGYTFGSGTRLTVV.

The chain employs TRBV6-5 and TRBJ2-5; 8 positions agree with TRBD1. Per the germline V gene, CDR1 is MNHEY and CDR2 is SVGAGI. The CDR3 has 16 amino acids. Germline trimming cut 3 bases from V and 7 bases from J; bases unmatched to any gene: 13. The CDR3 loop is CASSYNRGNMLGTQYF. CDR3 DNA sequence: TGTGCCAGCAGTTATAACAGGGGGAATATGTTGGGGACCCAGTACTTC.

This clonotype showed up many times. V and J are TRBV5-1 and TRBJ2-3; 9 nucleotides agree with TRBD1. Germline V gene sequence: CDR1 SGHRS, CDR2 YFSETQ. CDR3 length: 15 residues. Trimming cost V 4 bases and J 7 bases; bases outside gene matches: 10. The DNA for the CDR3 is TGCGCCAGCAGCGCCACGGGACAGGGACCCAATACGCAGTATTTT. It is translated as CASSATGQGPNTQYF. Using reference TRBV5-1 and TRBJ2-3 for the parts outside the CDR3, the full variable domain is KAGVTQTPRYLIKTRGQQVTLSCSPISGHRSVSWYQQTPGQGLQFLFEYFSETQRNKGNFPGRFSGRQFSNSRSEMNVSTLELGDSALYLCASSATGQGPNTQYFGPGTRLTVL.

This clonotype was counted a few times. The chain's CDR3 is CASSPPRTGAWEEQYF. The CDR3 DNA sequence: TGCGCCAGCAGCCCCCCCCGGACAGGGGCTTGGGAGGAGCAGTACTTC. This chain links TRBV4-1 with TRBJ2-7; 9 positions match TRBD1. This CDR3 is built from 16 residues. The V gene's germline CDR1 is MGHRA and CDR2 YSYEKL. The V gene end was trimmed by 4 bases and the J gene end by 7 bases; junction bases not matched to a gene: 14.

This clonotype was observed a handful of times. This sequence joins TRBV24-1 and TRBJ2-3; D uncertain. CDR1 KGHDR and CDR2 SFDVKD come from the germline V gene. The CDR3 totals 13 residues. Trimming shortened V by 2 bases and J by 0 bases, and 2 bases separated the two germline ends. The CDR3 is CATSDYSTDTQYF. CDR3 DNA sequence: TGTGCCACCAGTGATTACAGCACAGATACGCAGTATTTT.

This clonotype was seen a handful of times. This chain links TRBV6-2 or TRBV6-3 with TRBJ2-5; perhaps TRBD1 as D (6 bases). The CDR3 is 15 residues long. From germline, CDR1 is MNHEY and CDR2 SVGEGT. The V end was cut by 2 bases, the J end by 4 bases, with 14 bases between. The CDR3 DNA follows: TGTGCCAGCAGTTACGGGGCAGGGGTAGGAGAGACCCAGTACTTC. Protein product: CASSYGAGVGETQYF.

This clonotype was detected a few times. V usage is TRBV7-2 and J usage is TRBJ1-2, with a possible D match to TRBD1 (6 bases). CDR1 is SGHTA, CDR2 FQGNSA, per germline. This CDR3 has 16 amino acids. The V and J ends lost 5 bases and 8 bases respectively, with 24 bases between them. The CDR3 loop reads CASSPNTQGPAWGYTF. CDR3 sequence (DNA): TGTGCCAGCAGCCCCAATACCCAGGGGCCGGCTTGGGGCTACACCTTC. The whole variable domain, remainder taken from reference TRBV7-2 and TRBJ1-2, is GAGVSQSPSNKVTEKGKDVELRCDPISGHTALYWYRQSLGQGLEFLIYFQGNSAPDKSGLPSDRFSAERTGGSVSTLTIQRTQQEDSAVYLCASSPNTQGPAWGYTFGSGTRLTVV.

This clonotype came up many times. One junction end disagrees with the germline gene, perhaps due to a read error. The chain employs TRBV20-1 and TRBJ1-3, with TRBD1 matching 10 bases. CDR3 length equals 11 residues. Germline-derived CDR1 and CDR2 are DFQATT and SNEGSKA (reference sequence). The CDR3 is CSARQSTGGAF. The CDR3, as DNA: TGCAGTGCCAGACAGTCGACAGGGGGCGCCTTT.

The chain employs TRBV20-1 and TRBJ2-7; 7 bases match TRBD2. J gave up 0 bases and V 6 bases, and 8 bases lay outside the gene matches. CDR1 and CDR2 (germline): DFQATT, SNEGSKA (reference sequence). The CDR3 contains 14 residues. Here the CDR3 reads CSAASGTTSYEQYF. The DNA for the CDR3 is TGCAGTGCCGCCTCCGGGACTACCTCCTACGAGCAGTACTTC.

This clonotype came up a few times. The CDR3 nucleotides are TGCAGTGCTATGGGGTTGGGGGGTGAAGCTTTCTTT. This sequence encodes CSAMGLGGEAFF. The genes are TRBV20-1 and TRBJ1-1, with D possibly TRBD1 on 5 matching bases. Germline V CDR1 and CDR2: DFQATT, SNEGSKA (reference sequence). This CDR3 has 12 residues. V lost 4 bases and J 7 bases, leaving 13 bases between the germline ends.

This clonotype has a handful of counts. The CDR3 region has the DNA TGTGCCAGCAGCACTAGCGGGGGGGCCAATGAGCAGTTCTTC. As protein: CASSTSGGANEQFF. The genes are TRBV7-9 and TRBJ2-1, with 13 positions matching TRBD2. Germline CDR1 and CDR2: SEHNR and FQNEAQ (reference sequence). The junction had 1 base not matched to a gene; V was cut back by 5 bases and J by 6 bases. The CDR3 covers 14 residues.

V and J are TRBV4-2 and TRBJ2-1, with 11 nucleotides matching TRBD2. This CDR3 comprises 18 residues. Germline V gene sequence: CDR1 LGHNA, CDR2 YNFKEQ. Trimming took 0 bases from V and 3 from J; bases not matched to a gene: 7. CDR3 nucleotides: TGTGCCAGCAGCCAAGATGCGTTTCTAGCGGGGGGCTACAATGAGCAGTTCTTC. Translation gives CASSQDAFLAGGYNEQFF.

There are many counts of this clonotype. The rearrangement uses TRBV24-1 and TRBJ2-1; D may be TRBD1 (7 bases). The V end lost 8 bases, the J end lost 2 bases, and 15 bases lay between the germline ends. Germline V CDR1 and CDR2: KGHDR, SFDVKD. The CDR3 extends over 15 amino acids. The chain's CDR3 is CATTAGGRPYNEQFF. DNA for the CDR3: TGTGCCACCACGGCAGGGGGGCGGCCCTACAATGAGCAGTTCTTC.

Ten or more counts support this clonotype. The J gene is TRBJ2-7, the V gene TRBV10-1; TRBD2 might be the D (6 bases). CDR3 length: 18 amino acids. CDR1 and CDR2 (germline): WNHNN, SYGVQD (reference sequence). V was trimmed by 2 bases and J by 1 base, leaving 21 bases between them. CDR3 coding DNA: TGCGCCAGCAGTGAGACGGGGGACTTTCCTAGGGGTTCCTACGAGCAGTACTTC. This gives the protein CASSETGDFPRGSYEQYF.

The chain recombines TRBV7-2 with TRBJ1-1; maybe TRBD1 (5 bases). CDR3 length: 17 amino acids. Germline CDR1 SGHTA, CDR2 FQGNSA. V shed 2 bases and J shed 1 base, with 17 bases lying between them. CDR3 nucleotide sequence: TGTGCCAGCAGCTTAAATGTGGGGCGTATACAGAACACTGAAGCTTTCTTT. This encodes CASSLNVGRIQNTEAFF.

This clonotype was seen more than once but under ten times. The chain is built from TRBV7-9 and TRBJ1-5; TRBD1 aligns across 10 bases. The CDR3 sequence is 15 residues long. V shed 5 bases, J shed 3 bases, and the junction held 4 bases outside the gene matches. The germline V gene has CDR1 SEHNR and CDR2 FQNEAQ (reference sequence). As DNA, the CDR3 is TGTGCCAGCAGCCCGACAGGGGGCTACAATCAGCCCCAGCATTTT. It is translated as CASSPTGGYNQPQHF. The full variable domain, rest sourced from reference TRBV7-9 and TRBJ1-5, is DTGVSQNPRHKITKRGQNVTFRCDPISEHNRLYWYRQTLGQGPEFLTYFQNEAQLEKSRLLSDRFSAERPKGSFSTLEIQRTEQGDSAMYLCASSPTGGYNQPQHFGDGTRLSIL.

This clonotype appeared a few times. V gene TRBV11-2 combines with J gene TRBJ2-1; TRBD1 matches at 10 bases. The CDR3 runs to 18 residues. Germline V gene sequence: CDR1 SGHAT, CDR2 FQNNGV. V lost 2 bases and J lost 4; bases outside the gene matches: 11. The CDR3 spells CASSLFGRDRGSYNEQFF. CDR3 bases: TGTGCCAGCAGCTTATTTGGTCGGGACAGGGGTTCGTACAATGAGCAGTTCTTC.

This rearrangement joins TRBV6-5 to TRBJ2-5, with D maybe TRBD2 (5 bases). Trimming stripped 8 bases from V and 7 bases from J, with 14 bases between. The CDR3 runs 12 residues. Germline V CDR1 and CDR2: MNHEY, SVGAGI. The CDR3, as DNA: TGTGCCAGCCGTACCCGCCGGGGGACCCAGTACTTC. Residues: CASRTRRGTQYF.

This rearrangement joins TRBV3-1 to TRBJ1-2; 10 bases are shared with TRBD1. Germline V gene sequence: CDR1 LGHDT, CDR2 YNNKEL (reference sequence). J was trimmed by 8 bases and V by 3 bases; bases with no gene match: 12. The CDR3 sequence is 16 residues long. The DNA for the CDR3 is TGTGCCAGCAGCCACGACAGGGGGCCCTTTTGGGGGGGCTACACCTTC. Translating gives CASSHDRGPFWGGYTF.